This T cell receptor beta chain is from a study of T cell repertoires in cytomegalovirus infection. This clonotype was seen ten or more times. The antigen is unknown. V was cut by 6 bases and J by 10 bases, with 18 bases left in between. The germline V gene encodes CDR1 MNHNS and CDR2 SASEGT. This CDR3 is built from 13 residues. General study points: CMV carriers having the relevant HLA were flagged by cumulative public TCR beta family frequency.

TCRdb used MiXCR to reprocess the reads, holding one entry per CDR3 protein. The table shows almost 550,000 distinct CDR3 sequences, with more than 15% occurring only once. Source material: CD8+ T cells from PBMCs. The chain is built from TRBV6-1 and TRBJ1-1, with D possibly being TRBD1 (6 bases). The source is a human donor in good health (CMV status not recorded). Some clones in this sample may be carry-over from other donors' samples. The CDR3 loop is CASRATGSQGAFF. The CDR3 DNA follows: TGTGCCAGCAGAGCGACAGGCTCTCAAGGAGCTTTCTTT.